A single sample gave rise to the 12 T cell receptor beta chains below, sequenced in a study of blood T cell repertoires in COVID-19. TCRdb keeps only in-frame clones here, not all; method: immunoSEQ multiplex PCR. The sample records approximately 310,000 clones, 70% to 90% being singletons. Specimen: peripheral blood. The source of these receptors is a woman aged 45-60 years who had recovered from COVID-19.

The CDR3 here is CASSRGTLLSTDTQYF. In DNA, the CDR3 is TGTGCCAGCAGCAGGGGGACGCTCCTATCCACAGATACGCAGTATTTT. The chain combines TRBV11-2 with TRBJ2-3; D perhaps matches TRBD1 (6 bases). CDR3 length equals 16 residues. Trimming removed 5 bases at V and 2 bases at J, with 17 bases between. The germline V gene has CDR1 SGHAT and CDR2 FQNNGV.

The rearrangement uses TRBV28 and TRBJ1-6; possibly TRBD1 for D (5 bases). CDR1 and CDR2 (germline): MDHEN, SYDVKM. Trimming cost V 4 bases and J 3 bases, with 10 bases left between them. The CDR3 has 15 residues. CDR3 sequence: CASSYRPFYNSPLHF. The CDR3 bases are TGTGCCAGCAGTTACAGGCCTTTCTATAATTCACCCCTCCACTTT.

In its sample, this clone was seen once. This chain uses TRBV5-6 with TRBJ1-5; possibly TRBD1 for D (6 bases). This CDR3 has 14 amino acids. Trimming shortened V by 1 base and J by 6 bases, and 11 bases separated the two germline ends. Germline CDR1 SGHDT, CDR2 YYEEEE. The CDR3 sequence: CASSLRQDSQPQHF. The CDR3 DNA reads as TGTGCCAGCAGCTTGCGACAGGATTCTCAGCCCCAGCATTTT.

The chain carries TRBV29-1 and TRBJ2-1; 16 nucleotides match TRBD2. CDR1 is SQVTM and CDR2 is ANQGSEA in the germline V gene. This CDR3 contains 16 residues. V shed 6 bases, J shed 5 bases, and the junction held 7 bases outside the gene matches. The CDR3 region is CSVTGTSGRADNEQFF. CDR3 sequence (DNA): TGCAGCGTAACCGGGACTAGCGGGAGGGCCGACAATGAGCAGTTCTTC.

The chain couples TRBV3-1 (or the pseudogene TRBV3-2) to TRBJ1-1, with TRBD1 matching over 8 bases. CDR3 length: 14 amino acids. CDR1 and CDR2 (germline): LGHDT, YNNKEL (reference sequence). Losses at the gene ends were 5 bases for V and 6 bases for J; bases not matched to a gene: 8. The CDR3 DNA is TGTGCCAGCAGCGGACAGGGAGGAATGCCTGAAGCTTTCTTT. Its translation: CASSGQGGMPEAFF.

The chain couples TRBV21-1 to TRBJ2-1; the table's D call TRBD1 went unverified against the DNA. TRBV21-1 is given as a pseudogene. The CDR3 totals 15 residues. The CDR3 DNA is TGTGCCAGCAGCAGCCGGGACAGCTCCTACAATGAGCAGTTCTTC. Encoded protein: CASSSRDSSYNEQFF.

The rearrangement uses TRBV6-2 or TRBV6-3 and TRBJ2-5; D is possibly TRBD1 (6 bases). This CDR3 spans 15 amino acids. V lost 6 bases and J 2 bases, leaving 16 bases between the germline ends. CDR1 is MNHEY, CDR2 SVGEGT, per germline. The CDR3 DNA follows: TGTGCCAGCAGCCTCACAGGGCGTCGGCAAGAGACCCAGTACTTC. It is translated as CASSLTGRRQETQYF.

The chain recombines TRBV6-4 with TRBJ1-6; TRBD1 matches 9 bases. This CDR3 has 13 residues. Trimming removed 0 bases from V and 13 bases from J; junction bases left unmatched: 1. Germline lookup yields CDR1 MRHNA and CDR2 SNTAGT. CDR3 nucleotide sequence: TGTGCCAGCAGTGACTCCGACAGGGGGCCCCTCCACTTT. It yields the protein CASSDSDRGPLHF.

This chain connects TRBV7-3 to TRBJ2-1, with TRBD1 matching 7 bases. Germline V gives CDR1 SGHTA, CDR2 FQGTGA. Trimming cost V 3 bases and J 3 bases; bases outside gene matches: 5. This CDR3 contains 15 residues. Written as DNA, the CDR3 is TGTGCCAGCAGCTTCTCGGGACAGCTCTACAATGAGCAGTTCTTC. It translates to CASSFSGQLYNEQFF.

This clone occurred once. The chain combines TRBV29-1 with TRBJ2-1; 8 bases agree with TRBD1. Unmatched junction bases numbered 5, after V lost 7 bases and J lost 6 bases. There are 12 residues in the CDR3. From germline, CDR1 is SQVTM and CDR2 ANQGSEA. This CDR3 reads CSGGDRSNEQFF. CDR3 coding DNA: TGCAGCGGGGGGGACAGGTCCAATGAGCAGTTCTTC.

V gene TRBV2 combines with J gene TRBJ2-5; 8 nucleotides align to TRBD1. V shed 3 bases and J 1 base; nucleotides not matched to a gene: 10. Germline V CDR1 and CDR2: SNHLY, FYNNEI. The CDR3 extends over 17 amino acids. CDR3 in DNA: TGTGCCAGCAGTGATGGGCAGGGGGCGAGGGGCCAAGAGACCCAGTACTTC. This translates into CASSDGQGARGQETQYF.

The chain recombines TRBV28 with TRBJ2-3, with D perhaps matching TRBD1 (6 bases). CDR3 length: 13 amino acids. CDR1 and CDR2 from the germline V gene are MDHEN and SYDVKM. Trimming stripped 6 bases from V and 4 bases from J, with 11 bases between. Here the CDR3 DNA reads TGTGCCAGCAGAGGGCAGGGGTCAGATACGCAGTATTTT. Translating it yields CASRGQGSDTQYF.